Presented here are 10 T cell receptor beta chains from one specimen sequenced in a study of OX40 agonist ivuxolimab in advanced cancers. Clones were sequenced by immunoSEQ multiplex PCR, and TCRdb holds only the in-frame ones, with some missing. The sample shows about 70,000 clones, around 90% of them seen only once. Material: CD4+ or CD8+ T cells sorted from blood, obtained in a trial of the OX40 agonist ivuxolimab. Receptors were obtained from an adult with an advanced solid tumor such as melanoma, head and neck, liver or kidney cancer.

This chain uses TRBV29-1 with TRBJ2-7; 11 bases are shared with TRBD1. The CDR3 runs 14 residues. Germline trimming cut 6 bases from V and 5 bases from J; bases unmatched to any gene: 9. Germline values: CDR1 SQVTM, CDR2 ANQGSEA. CDR3 sequence: CSVPTGQGANEQYF. The CDR3 DNA is TGCAGCGTCCCCACCGGACAGGGGGCCAACGAGCAGTACTTC.

The J gene is TRBJ2-7, the V gene TRBV19; 9 bases are shared with TRBD1. The V segment lost 10 bases and the J segment 2 bases; nucleotides outside the gene matches: 6. The germline V gene has CDR1 LNHDA and CDR2 SQIVND (reference sequence). CDR3 length equals 13 residues. CDR3 in DNA: TGTGCCACCGGGACAGGGAGCCCCTACGAGCAGTACTTC. This sequence encodes CATGTGSPYEQYF.

V gene TRBV4-1 combines with J gene TRBJ1-2; the D is unclear. This CDR3 is 14 amino acids long. V lost 0 bases to trimming and J lost 3 bases, with 8 bases between them. The germline gives CDR1 MGHRA, CDR2 YSYEKL. Here the CDR3 DNA reads TGCGCCAGCAGCCAAGATCGGACCTACTATGGCTACACCTTC. This sequence encodes CASSQDRTYYGYTF.

This clone has a handful of counts. The CDR3 is CASSLSTSGYTF. The CDR3 DNA is TGTGCCAGCAGCTTATCAACATCTGGCTACACCTTC. The chain carries TRBV7-9 and TRBJ1-2; D unresolved. This CDR3 region has 12 residues. CDR1 is SEHNR and CDR2 is FQNEAQ in the germline V gene (reference sequence). V lost 2 bases, J lost 7 bases, and 8 bases lay in between.

This rearrangement joins TRBV5-1 to TRBJ2-7; D ambiguous. The CDR3 has 13 residues. CDR1 is SGHRS and CDR2 is YFSETQ in the germline V gene. Trimming pared 0 bases from V and 5 bases from J, leaving 9 bases between. The CDR3 region has the DNA TGCGCCAGCAGCTTGGTCAGGAGCAACGAGCAGTACTTC. This gives the protein CASSLVRSNEQYF. Full variable domain (remainder filled in from reference TRBV5-1 and TRBJ2-7): KAGVTQTPRYLIKTRGQQVTLSCSPISGHRSVSWYQQTPGQGLQFLFEYFSETQRNKGNFPGRFSGRQFSNSRSEMNVSTLELGDSALYLCASSLVRSNEQYFGPGTRLTVT.

This chain uses TRBV5-5 with TRBJ1-4; 8 bases line up with TRBD1. CDR3 length: 18 amino acids. Germline trimming cut 4 bases from V and 0 bases from J; bases unmatched to any gene: 11. Germline values: CDR1 SGHKS, CDR2 YYEKEE (reference sequence). CDR3 DNA: TGTGCCAGCAGCCCCTTCGGACAGGGACACGCAACTAATGAAAAACTGTTTTTT. It encodes CASSPFGQGHATNEKLFF. The variable domain in full, completed from reference TRBV5-5 and TRBJ1-4, reads DAGVTQSPTHLIKTRGQQVTLRCSPISGHKSVSWYQQVLGQGPQFIFQYYEKEERGRGNFPDRFSARQFPNYSSELNVNALLLGDSALYLCASSPFGQGHATNEKLFFGSGTQLSVL.

With regard to this clone: This clone may be a read error of a much larger clone one base away. The chain employs TRBV6-5 and TRBJ2-6; no clear D gene. V dropped 2 bases and J dropped 0 bases, with 2 bases sitting between them. This CDR3 comprises 14 residues. The germline CDR1 and CDR2 sequences are MNHEY and SVGAGI. The CDR3 DNA reads TGTGCCAGCAGTTACAACTCTGGGGCCAACGTCCTGACTTTC. It specifies CASSYNSGANVLTF.

The gene calls are TRBV7-8 and TRBJ2-3; weak D call: TRBD1 (6 bases). The germline V gene encodes CDR1 SGHVS and CDR2 FQNEAQ. The CDR3 is made up of 16 amino acids. V shed 8 bases and J shed 0 bases, with 18 bases lying between them. The CDR3 sequence is CASRWLGASSTDTQYF. CDR3 coding DNA: TGTGCCAGCCGTTGGTTGGGGGCCTCAAGCACAGATACGCAGTATTTT.

A note on this clone: Other DNA sequences in the sample encode the same CDR3. The rearrangement uses TRBV5-1 and TRBJ2-5; D gene uncertain. CDR3 length: 12 residues. Looked up from germline, CDR1 is SGHRS and CDR2 is YFSETQ. Trimming removed 2 bases at V and 4 bases at J, with 6 bases between. The CDR3 nucleotides are TGCGCCAGCAGCTTAGTCGGAGAGACCCAGTACTTC. It specifies CASSLVGETQYF.

V gene TRBV9 combines with J gene TRBJ2-2; D is uncertain. Per the germline V gene, CDR1 is SGDLS and CDR2 is YYNGEE. The V gene lost 3 bases and the J gene lost 4 bases, with 7 bases spanning the gap. CDR3 length: 13 amino acids. The CDR3 region is CASSASSTGELFF. As DNA, the CDR3 is TGTGCCAGCAGCGCTAGTAGCACCGGGGAGCTGTTTTTT.